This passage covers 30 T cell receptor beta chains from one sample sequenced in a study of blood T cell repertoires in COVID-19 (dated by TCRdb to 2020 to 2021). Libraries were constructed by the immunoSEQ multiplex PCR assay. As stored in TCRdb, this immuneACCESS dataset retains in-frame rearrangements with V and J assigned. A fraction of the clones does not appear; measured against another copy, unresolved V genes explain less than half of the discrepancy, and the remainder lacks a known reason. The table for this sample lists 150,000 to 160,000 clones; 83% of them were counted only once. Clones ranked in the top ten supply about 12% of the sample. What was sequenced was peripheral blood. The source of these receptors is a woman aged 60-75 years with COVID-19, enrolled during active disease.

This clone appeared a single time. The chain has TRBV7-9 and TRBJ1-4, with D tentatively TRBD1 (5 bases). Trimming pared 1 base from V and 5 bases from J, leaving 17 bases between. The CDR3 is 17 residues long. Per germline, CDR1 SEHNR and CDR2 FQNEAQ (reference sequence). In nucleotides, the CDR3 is TGTGCCAGCAGCTTAGGAGCGGACCCTGGGGGGAATGAAAAACTGTTTTTT. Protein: CASSLGADPGGNEKLFF.

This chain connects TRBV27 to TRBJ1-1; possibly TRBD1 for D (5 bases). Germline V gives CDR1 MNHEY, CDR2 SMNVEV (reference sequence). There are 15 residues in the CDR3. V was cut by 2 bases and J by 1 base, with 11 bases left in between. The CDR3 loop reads CASSLDFQGNTEAFF. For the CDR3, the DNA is TGTGCCAGCAGTTTAGACTTCCAGGGGAACACTGAAGCTTTCTTT.

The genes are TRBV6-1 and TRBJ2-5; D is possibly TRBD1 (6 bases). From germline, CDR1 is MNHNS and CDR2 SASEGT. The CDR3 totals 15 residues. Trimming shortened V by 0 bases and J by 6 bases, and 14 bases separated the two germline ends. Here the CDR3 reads CASSEAQGRGKTQYF. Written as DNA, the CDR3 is TGTGCCAGCAGTGAAGCACAGGGAAGAGGGAAGACCCAGTACTTC.

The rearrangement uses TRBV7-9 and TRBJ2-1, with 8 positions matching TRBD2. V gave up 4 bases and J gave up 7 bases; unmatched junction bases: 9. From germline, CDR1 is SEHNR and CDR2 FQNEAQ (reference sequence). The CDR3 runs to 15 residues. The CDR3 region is CASSSREGLLNEQFF. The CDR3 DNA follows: TGTGCCAGCAGCTCTCGGGAGGGCCTTTTAAATGAGCAGTTCTTC.

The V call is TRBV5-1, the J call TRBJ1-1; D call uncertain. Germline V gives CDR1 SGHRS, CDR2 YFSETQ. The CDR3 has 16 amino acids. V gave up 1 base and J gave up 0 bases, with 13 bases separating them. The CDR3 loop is CASSLNALELNTEAFF. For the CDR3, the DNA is TGCGCCAGCAGCTTGAATGCCCTTGAGTTGAACACTGAAGCTTTCTTT. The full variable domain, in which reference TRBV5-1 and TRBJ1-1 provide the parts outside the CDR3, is KAGVTQTPRYLIKTRGQQVTLSCSPISGHRSVSWYQQTPGQGLQFLFEYFSETQRNKGNFPGRFSGRQFSNSRSEMNVSTLELGDSALYLCASSLNALELNTEAFFGQGTRLTVV.

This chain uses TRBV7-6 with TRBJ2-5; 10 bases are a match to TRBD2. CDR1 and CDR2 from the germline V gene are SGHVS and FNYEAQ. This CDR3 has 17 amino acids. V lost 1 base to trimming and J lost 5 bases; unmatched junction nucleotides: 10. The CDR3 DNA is TGTGCCAGCAGCTTAGGTTCTCTAGCGGGAGCCGGGGAGACCCAGTACTTC. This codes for CASSLGSLAGAGETQYF.

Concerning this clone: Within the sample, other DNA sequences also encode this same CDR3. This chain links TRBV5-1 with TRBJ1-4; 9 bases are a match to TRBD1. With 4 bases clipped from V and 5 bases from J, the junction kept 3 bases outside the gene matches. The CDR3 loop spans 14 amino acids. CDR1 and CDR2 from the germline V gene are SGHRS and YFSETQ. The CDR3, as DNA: TGCGCCAGCAGCCCCGGACAGGGGAATGAAAAACTGTTTTTT. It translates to CASSPGQGNEKLFF.

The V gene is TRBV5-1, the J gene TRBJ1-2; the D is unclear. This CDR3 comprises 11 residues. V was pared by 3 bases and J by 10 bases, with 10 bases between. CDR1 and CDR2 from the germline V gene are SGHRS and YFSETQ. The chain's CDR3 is CASSSGEIYTF. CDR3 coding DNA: TGCGCCAGCAGCTCTGGGGAGATCTACACCTTC.

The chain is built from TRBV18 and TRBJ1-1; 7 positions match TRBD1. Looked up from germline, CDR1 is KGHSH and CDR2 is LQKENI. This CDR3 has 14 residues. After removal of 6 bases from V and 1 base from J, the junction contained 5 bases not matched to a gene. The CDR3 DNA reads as TGTGCCAGCTCCCCGGGACAGCAGAACACTGAAGCTTTCTTT. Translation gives CASSPGQQNTEAFF.

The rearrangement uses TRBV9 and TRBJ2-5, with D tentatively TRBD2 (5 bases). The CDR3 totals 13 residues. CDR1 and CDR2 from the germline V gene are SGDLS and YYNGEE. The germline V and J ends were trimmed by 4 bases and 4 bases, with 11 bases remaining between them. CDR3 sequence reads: CASSPPRGETQYF. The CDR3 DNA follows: TGTGCCAGCAGCCCCCCACGGGGAGAGACCCAGTACTTC. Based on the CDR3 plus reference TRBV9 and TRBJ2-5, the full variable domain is DSGVTQTPKHLITATGQRVTLRCSPRSGDLSVYWYQQSLDQGLQFLIQYYNGEERAKGNILERFSAQQFPDLHSELNLSSLELGDSALYFCASSPPRGETQYFGPGTRLLVL.

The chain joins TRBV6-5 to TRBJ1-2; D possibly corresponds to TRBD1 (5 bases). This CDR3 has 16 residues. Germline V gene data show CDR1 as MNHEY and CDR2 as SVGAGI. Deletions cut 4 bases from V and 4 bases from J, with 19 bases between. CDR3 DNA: TGTGCCAGCAGTTCGCGGGGAGAGGGACCGGTCTATGGCTACACCTTC. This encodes CASSSRGEGPVYGYTF.

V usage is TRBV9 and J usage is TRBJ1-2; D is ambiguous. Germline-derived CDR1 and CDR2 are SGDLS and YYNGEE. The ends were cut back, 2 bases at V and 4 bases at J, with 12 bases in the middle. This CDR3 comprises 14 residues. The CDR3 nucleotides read TGTGCCAGCAGCGTGTTGGCAGAATCCTATGGCTACACCTTC. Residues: CASSVLAESYGYTF.

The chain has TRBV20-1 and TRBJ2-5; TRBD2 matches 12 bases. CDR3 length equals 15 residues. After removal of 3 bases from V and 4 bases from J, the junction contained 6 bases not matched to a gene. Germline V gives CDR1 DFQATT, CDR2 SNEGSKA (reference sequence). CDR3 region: CSASRTSGDGETQYF. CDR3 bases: TGCAGTGCTAGTAGGACTAGCGGGGACGGAGAGACCCAGTACTTC.

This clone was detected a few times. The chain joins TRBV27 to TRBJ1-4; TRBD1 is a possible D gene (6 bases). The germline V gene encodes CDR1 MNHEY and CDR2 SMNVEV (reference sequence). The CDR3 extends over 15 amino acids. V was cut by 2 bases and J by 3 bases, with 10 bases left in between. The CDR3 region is CASSLRRTANEKLFF. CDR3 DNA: TGTGCCAGCAGTTTAAGGAGGACAGCTAATGAAAAACTGTTTTTT.

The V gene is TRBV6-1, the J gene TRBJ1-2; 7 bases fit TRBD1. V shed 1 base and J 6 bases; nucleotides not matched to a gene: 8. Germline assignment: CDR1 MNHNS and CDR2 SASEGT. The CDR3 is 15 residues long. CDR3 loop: CASSEERGRADGYTF. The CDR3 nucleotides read TGTGCCAGCAGTGAAGAAAGGGGGCGTGCTGATGGCTACACCTTC.

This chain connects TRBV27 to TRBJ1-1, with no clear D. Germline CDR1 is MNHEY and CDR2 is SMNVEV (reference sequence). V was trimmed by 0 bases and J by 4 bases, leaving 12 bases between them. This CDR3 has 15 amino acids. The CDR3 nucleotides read TGTGCCAGCAGTTTATCGAGCAGACTCGGCACTGAAGCTTTCTTT. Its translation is CASSLSSRLGTEAFF.

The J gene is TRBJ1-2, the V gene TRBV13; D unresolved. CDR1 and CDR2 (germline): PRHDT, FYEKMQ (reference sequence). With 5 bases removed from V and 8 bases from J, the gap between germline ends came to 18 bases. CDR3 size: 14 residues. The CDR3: CASSPRGFPWGYTF. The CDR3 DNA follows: TGTGCCAGCAGCCCCAGAGGATTCCCTTGGGGCTACACCTTC.

The chain's CDR3 is CASSSGEATNEKLFF. CDR3 DNA: TGTGCCAGCAGCTCCGGGGAGGCAACTAATGAAAAACTGTTTTTT. This chain connects TRBV5-8 to TRBJ1-4; no reliable D call. Germline loops: CDR1 SGHTS, CDR2 YDEGEE. Trimming removed 3 bases at V and 0 bases at J, with 9 bases between. The CDR3 is 15 residues long.

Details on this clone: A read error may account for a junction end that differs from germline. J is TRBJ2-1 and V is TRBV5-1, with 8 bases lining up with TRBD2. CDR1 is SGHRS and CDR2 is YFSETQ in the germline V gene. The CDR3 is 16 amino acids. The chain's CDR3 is CARSPGGGSSYNEQFF. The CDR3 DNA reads TGCGCCCGCAGCCCCGGGGGGGGGAGCTCCTACAATGAGCAGTTCTTC.

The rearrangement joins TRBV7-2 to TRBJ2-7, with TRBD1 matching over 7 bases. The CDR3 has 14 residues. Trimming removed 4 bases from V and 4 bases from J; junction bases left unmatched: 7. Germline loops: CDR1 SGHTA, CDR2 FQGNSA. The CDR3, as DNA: TGTGCCAGCAGCTCTGGACAGGTACAATACGAGCAGTACTTC. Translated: CASSSGQVQYEQYF.

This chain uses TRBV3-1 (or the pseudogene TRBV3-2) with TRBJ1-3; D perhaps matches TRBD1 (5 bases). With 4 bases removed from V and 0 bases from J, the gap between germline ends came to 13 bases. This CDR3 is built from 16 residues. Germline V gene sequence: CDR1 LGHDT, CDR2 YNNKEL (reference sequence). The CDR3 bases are TGTGCCAGCAGCCGGGGGGGGAAGAGCTCTGGAAACACCATATATTTT. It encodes CASSRGGKSSGNTIYF.

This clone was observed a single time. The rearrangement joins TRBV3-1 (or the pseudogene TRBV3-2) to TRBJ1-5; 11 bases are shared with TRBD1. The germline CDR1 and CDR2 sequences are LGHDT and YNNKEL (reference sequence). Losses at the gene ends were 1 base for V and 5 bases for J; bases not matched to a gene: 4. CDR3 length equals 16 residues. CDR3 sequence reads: CASSQGTGGGYQPQHF. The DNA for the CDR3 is TGTGCCAGCAGCCAAGGGACAGGGGGCGGTTATCAGCCCCAGCATTTT.

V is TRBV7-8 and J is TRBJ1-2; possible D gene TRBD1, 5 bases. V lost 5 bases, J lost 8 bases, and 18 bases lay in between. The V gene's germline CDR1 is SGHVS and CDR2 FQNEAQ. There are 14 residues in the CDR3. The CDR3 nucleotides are TGTGCCAGCAGCAAGAAGGGGTCCCTTGTGGGCTACACCTTC. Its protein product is CASSKKGSLVGYTF. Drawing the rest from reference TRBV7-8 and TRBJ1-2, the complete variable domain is GAGVSQSPRYKVAKRGQDVALRCDPISGHVSLFWYQQALGQGPEFLTYFQNEAQLDKSGLPSDRFFAERPEGSVSTLKIQRTQQEDSAVYLCASSKKGSLVGYTFGSGTRLTVV.

DNA of the CDR3: TGCGCCAGCAGCTTGGTTGCGGGAGAAGGGCAAGAGACCCAGTACTTC. Its protein product is CASSLVAGEGQETQYF. The chain employs TRBV5-1 and TRBJ2-5, with 7 bases fitting TRBD2. The CDR3 has 16 amino acids. J was trimmed by 2 bases and V by 0 bases; bases with no gene match: 7. CDR1 is SGHRS and CDR2 is YFSETQ in the germline V gene.

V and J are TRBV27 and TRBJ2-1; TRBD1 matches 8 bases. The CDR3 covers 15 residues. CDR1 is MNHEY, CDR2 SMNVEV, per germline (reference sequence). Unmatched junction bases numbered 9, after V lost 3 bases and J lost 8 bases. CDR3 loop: CASSLTDRAGYEQFF. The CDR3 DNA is TGTGCCAGCAGTTTGACGGACAGGGCTGGGTATGAGCAGTTCTTC.

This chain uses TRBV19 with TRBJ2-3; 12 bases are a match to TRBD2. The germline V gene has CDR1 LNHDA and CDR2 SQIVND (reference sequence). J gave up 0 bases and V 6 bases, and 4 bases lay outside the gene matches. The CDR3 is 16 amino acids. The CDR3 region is CASRRTSGKSTDTQYF. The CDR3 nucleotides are TGTGCCAGTAGGAGGACTAGCGGGAAGAGCACAGATACGCAGTATTTT. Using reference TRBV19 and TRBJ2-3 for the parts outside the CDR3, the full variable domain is DGGITQSPKYLFRKEGQNVTLSCEQNLNHDAMYWYRQDPGQGLRLIYYSQIVNDFQKGDIAEGYSVSREKKESFPLTVTSAQKNPTAFYLCASRRTSGKSTDTQYFGPGTRLTVL.

CDR3 protein: CASSQLEGSTDTQYF. CDR3 bases: TGTGCCAGCAGCCAATTGGAGGGTAGCACAGATACGCAGTATTTT. The chain carries TRBV3-1 (or the pseudogene TRBV3-2) and TRBJ2-3; D is possibly TRBD2 (6 bases). From germline, CDR1 is LGHDT and CDR2 YNNKEL (reference sequence). The CDR3 contains 15 residues. V lost 2 bases, J lost 0 bases, and 9 bases lay in between.

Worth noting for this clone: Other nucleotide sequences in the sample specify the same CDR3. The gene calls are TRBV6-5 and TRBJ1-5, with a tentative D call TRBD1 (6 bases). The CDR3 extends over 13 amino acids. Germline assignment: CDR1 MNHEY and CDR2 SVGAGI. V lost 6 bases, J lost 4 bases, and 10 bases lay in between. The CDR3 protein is CASRRQENQPQHF. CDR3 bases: TGTGCCAGCAGAAGACAGGAAAATCAGCCCCAGCATTTT.

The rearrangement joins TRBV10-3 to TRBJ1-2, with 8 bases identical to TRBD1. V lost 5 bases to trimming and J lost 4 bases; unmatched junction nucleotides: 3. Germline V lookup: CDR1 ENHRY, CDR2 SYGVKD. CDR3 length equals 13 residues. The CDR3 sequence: CAISIQGGYGYTF. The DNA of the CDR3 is TGTGCCATCAGTATACAGGGGGGCTATGGCTACACCTTC.

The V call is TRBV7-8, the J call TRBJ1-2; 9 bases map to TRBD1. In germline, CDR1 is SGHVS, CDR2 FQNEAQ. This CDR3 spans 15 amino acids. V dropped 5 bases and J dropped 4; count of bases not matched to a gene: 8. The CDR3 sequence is CASSPQGQGSYGYTF. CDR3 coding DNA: TGTGCCAGCAGCCCGCAAGGACAGGGGAGCTATGGCTACACCTTC. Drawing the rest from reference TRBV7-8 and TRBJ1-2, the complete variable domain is GAGVSQSPRYKVAKRGQDVALRCDPISGHVSLFWYQQALGQGPEFLTYFQNEAQLDKSGLPSDRFFAERPEGSVSTLKIQRTQQEDSAVYLCASSPQGQGSYGYTFGSGTRLTVV.